Listed below are T cell receptor beta chains from one sample, sequenced in a study of CD8 T cells in ankylosing spondylitis. TCRdb recomputed calls from the 5' RACE reads with MiXCR, one row per CDR3 protein. The repertoire holds roughly 350,000 distinct CDR3 sequences, 7.5% to 9% seen once, with about 14% in the top ten. Sequenced material: blood, either unsorted or a sorted T cell fraction (not recorded which). The receptors originated from a male donor with ankylosing spondylitis. The CDR3 runs from the conserved cysteine through the conserved F or W. D genes are given only for firm matches. The size entry is marked missing in some rows and otherwise reads once, few, many or a size class.

DNA	CDR3	D	length	size	V	J
TGTGCCAGCAGCTTGGGGGCGGGAAGGGTTGACGAGCAGTACTTC	CASSLGAGRVDEQYF	.	15	.	TRBV5-6	TRBJ2-7
TGCAGTGCTAGAGCCATCATGGGGTTGAATGAGCAGTTCTTC	CSARAIMGLNEQFF	.	14	few	TRBV20-1	TRBJ2-1
TGTGCCAGCAGCTTAGACCTGATTTGGGGCGCGGGAGGGGACAATGAGCAGTTCTTC	CASSLDLIWGAGGDNEQFF	TRBD2	19	many	TRBV7-6	TRBJ2-1
TGTGCCAGCAGCTTACCCGACCGGCCTGAGCAGTTCTTC	CASSLPDRPEQFF	.	13	once	TRBV7-9	TRBJ2-1
TGTGCCAGCAGCCACGGCCAAGGGGAAAACATTCAGTACTTC	CASSHGQGENIQYF	.	14	.	TRBV3-1	TRBJ2-4
TGTGCCAGCAGCTTCGTTACGAACACTGAAGCTTTCTTT	CASSFVTNTEAFF	.	13	.	TRBV7-2	TRBJ1-1
TGTGCCAGCAGCTTGGACAGGGTGCCACCCCTCCACTTT	CASSLDRVPPLHF	TRBD1	13	.	TRBV11-2	TRBJ1-6
TGCGCCAGCAGCCCCGTCGACAGGGGGCTCTACGAGCAGTACTTC	CASSPVDRGLYEQYF	TRBD1	15	.	TRBV5-1	TRBJ2-7
TGTGCCAGCAGCTTAGGGGGCAGGACGAATGAAAAACTGTTTTTT	CASSLGGRTNEKLFF	.	15	many	TRBV7-2	TRBJ1-4
TGTGCCAGCAGCTTAGAACAGGGTGGGGACACTGAAGCTTTCTTT	CASSLEQGGDTEAFF	.	15	few	TRBV7-9	TRBJ1-1
TGTGCCAGCAGCCAAAACCCCGGGGAGACCCAGTACTTC	CASSQNPGETQYF	.	13	few	TRBV3-1	TRBJ2-5
TGCAGTGCTTCCCAGGGGAGGGGGTACGAGCAGTACTTC	CSASQGRGYEQYF	.	13	.	TRBV20-1	TRBJ2-7
TGCAGTGCTAGCCCCTATCGCTGGGACAGTTATCAGCCCCAGCATTTT	CSASPYRWDSYQPQHF	TRBD1	16	few	TRBV20-1	TRBJ1-5
TGCAGCGTTGTGGACAGGGGGTACGCGGGTGAAGCTTTCTTT	CSVVDRGYAGEAFF	TRBD1	14	.	TRBV29-1	TRBJ1-1
TGTGCCAGCAGCTTAGACCTGGACACCGGGGAGCTGTTTTTT	CASSLDLDTGELFF	.	14	few	TRBV7-9	TRBJ2-2